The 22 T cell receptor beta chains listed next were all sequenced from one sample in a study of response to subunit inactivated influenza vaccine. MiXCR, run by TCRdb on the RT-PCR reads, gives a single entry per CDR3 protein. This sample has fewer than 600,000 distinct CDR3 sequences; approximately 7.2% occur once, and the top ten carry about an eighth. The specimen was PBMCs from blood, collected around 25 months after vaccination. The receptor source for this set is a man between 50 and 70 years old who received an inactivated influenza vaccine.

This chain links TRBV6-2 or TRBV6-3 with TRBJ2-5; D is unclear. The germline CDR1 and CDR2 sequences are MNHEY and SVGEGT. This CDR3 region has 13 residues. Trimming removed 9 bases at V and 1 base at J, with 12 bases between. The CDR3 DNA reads TGTGCCAGTCGACCCTATGGCCAAGAGACCCAGTACTTC. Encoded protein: CASRPYGQETQYF.

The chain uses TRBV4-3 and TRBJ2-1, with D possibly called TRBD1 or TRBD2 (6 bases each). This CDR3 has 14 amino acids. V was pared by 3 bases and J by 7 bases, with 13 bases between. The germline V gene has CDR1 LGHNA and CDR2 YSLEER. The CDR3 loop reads CASSQAGGRNEQFF. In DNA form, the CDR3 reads TGCGCCAGCAGCCAGGCCGGGGGCCGAAATGAGCAGTTCTTC.

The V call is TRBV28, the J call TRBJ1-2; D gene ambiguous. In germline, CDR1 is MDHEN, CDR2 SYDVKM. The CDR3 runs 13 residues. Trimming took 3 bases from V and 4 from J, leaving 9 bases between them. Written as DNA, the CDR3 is TGTGCCAGCAGTTTGGTGGGCTCCTATGGCTACACCTTC. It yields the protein CASSLVGSYGYTF.

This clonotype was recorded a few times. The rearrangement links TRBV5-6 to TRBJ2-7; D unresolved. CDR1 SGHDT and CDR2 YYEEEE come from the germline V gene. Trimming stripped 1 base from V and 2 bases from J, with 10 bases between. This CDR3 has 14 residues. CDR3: CASSLPSSTYEQYF. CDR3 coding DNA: TGTGCCAGCAGCTTGCCCAGCAGCACCTACGAGCAGTACTTC.

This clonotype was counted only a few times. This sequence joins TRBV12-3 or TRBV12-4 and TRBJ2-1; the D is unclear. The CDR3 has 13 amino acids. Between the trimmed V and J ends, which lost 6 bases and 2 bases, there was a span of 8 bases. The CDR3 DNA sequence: TGTGCCAGCAGGGGGTCAACCTACAATGAGCAGTTCTTC. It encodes CASRGSTYNEQFF.

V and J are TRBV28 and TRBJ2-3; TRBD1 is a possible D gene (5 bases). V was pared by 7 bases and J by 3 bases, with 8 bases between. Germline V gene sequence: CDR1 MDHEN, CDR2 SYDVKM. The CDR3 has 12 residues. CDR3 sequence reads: CASMTETDTQYF. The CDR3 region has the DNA TGTGCCAGCATGACAGAAACAGATACGCAGTATTTT. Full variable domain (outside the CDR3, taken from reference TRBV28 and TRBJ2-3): DVKVTQSSRYLVKRTGEKVFLECVQDMDHENMFWYRQDPGLGLRLIYFSYDVKMKEKGDIPEGYSVSREKKERFSLILESASTNQTSMYLCASMTETDTQYFGPGTRLTVL.

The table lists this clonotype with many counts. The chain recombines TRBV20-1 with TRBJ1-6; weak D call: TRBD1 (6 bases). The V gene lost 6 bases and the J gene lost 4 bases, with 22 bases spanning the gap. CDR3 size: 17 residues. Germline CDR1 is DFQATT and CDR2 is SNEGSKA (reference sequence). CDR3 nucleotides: TGCAGTGCCGCGGAAAGTACAGGGATTTCGTATAATTCACCCCTCCACTTT. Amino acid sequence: CSAAESTGISYNSPLHF.

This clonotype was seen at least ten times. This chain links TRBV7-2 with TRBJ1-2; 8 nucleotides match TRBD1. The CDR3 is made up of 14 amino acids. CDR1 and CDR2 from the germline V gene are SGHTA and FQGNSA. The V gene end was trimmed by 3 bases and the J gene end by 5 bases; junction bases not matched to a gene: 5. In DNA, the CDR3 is TGTGCCAGCAGCTTGGGGCGACAGGGGTATGGCTACACCTTC. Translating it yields CASSLGRQGYGYTF.

This chain's CDR3 is CASNPSGRTYEQYF. In DNA, the CDR3 is TGTGCCAGCAACCCAAGCGGGAGGACCTACGAGCAGTACTTC. V usage is TRBV11-2 and J usage is TRBJ2-7, with 9 bases identical to TRBD2. The V gene end was trimmed by 7 bases and the J gene end by 2 bases; junction bases not matched to a gene: 6. The CDR3 extends over 14 amino acids. In germline, CDR1 is SGHAT, CDR2 FQNNGV.

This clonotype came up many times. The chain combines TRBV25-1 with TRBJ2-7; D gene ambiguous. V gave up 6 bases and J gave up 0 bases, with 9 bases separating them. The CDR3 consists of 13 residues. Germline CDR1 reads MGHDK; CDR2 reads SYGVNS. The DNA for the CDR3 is TGTGCCAGCAGATCCCCGGGCTCCTACGAGCAGTACTTC. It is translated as CASRSPGSYEQYF.

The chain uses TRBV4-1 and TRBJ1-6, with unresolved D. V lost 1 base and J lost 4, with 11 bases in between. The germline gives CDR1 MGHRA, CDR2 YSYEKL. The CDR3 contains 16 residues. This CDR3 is CASSQVLSDYNSPLHF. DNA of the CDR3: TGCGCCAGCAGCCAAGTTCTGTCAGATTATAATTCACCCCTCCACTTT.

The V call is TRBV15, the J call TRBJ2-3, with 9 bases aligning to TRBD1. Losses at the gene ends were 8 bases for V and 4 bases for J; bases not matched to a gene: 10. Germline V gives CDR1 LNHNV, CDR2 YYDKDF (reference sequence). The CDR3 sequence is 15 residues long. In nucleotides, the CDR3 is TGTGCCACCTCCGAGGGACAGGGATGGGCAGATACGCAGTATTTT. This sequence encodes CATSEGQGWADTQYF.

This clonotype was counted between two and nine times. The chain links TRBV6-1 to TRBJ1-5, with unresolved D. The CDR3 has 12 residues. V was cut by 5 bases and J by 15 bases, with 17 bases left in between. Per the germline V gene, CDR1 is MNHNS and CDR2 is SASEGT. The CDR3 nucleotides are TGTGCCAGCAGTTCACCTGTAGGGTTGGGGCATTTT. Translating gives CASSSPVGLGHF.

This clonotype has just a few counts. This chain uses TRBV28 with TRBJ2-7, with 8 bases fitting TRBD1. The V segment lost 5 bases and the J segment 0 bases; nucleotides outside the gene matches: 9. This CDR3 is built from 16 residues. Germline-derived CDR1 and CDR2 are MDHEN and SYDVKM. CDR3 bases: TGTGCCAGCAGTCTCGAAGGCGGGACAGGCTCCTACGAGCAGTACTTC. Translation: CASSLEGGTGSYEQYF.

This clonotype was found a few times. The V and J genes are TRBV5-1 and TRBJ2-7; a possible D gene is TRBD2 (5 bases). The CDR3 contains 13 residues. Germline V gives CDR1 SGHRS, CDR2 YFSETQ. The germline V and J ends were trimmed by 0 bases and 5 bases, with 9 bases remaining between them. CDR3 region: CASSLERGNEQYF. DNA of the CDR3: TGCGCCAGCAGCTTGGAACGGGGAAACGAGCAGTACTTC.

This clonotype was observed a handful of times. The chain's CDR3 is CSARDQQGYSGNTIYF. For the CDR3, the DNA is TGCAGTGCTAGAGATCAACAGGGATACTCTGGAAACACCATATATTTT. The chain couples TRBV20-1 to TRBJ1-3; D might be TRBD1 (6 bases). This CDR3 contains 16 residues. Looked up from germline, CDR1 is DFQATT and CDR2 is SNEGSKA (reference sequence). V was cut by 0 bases and J by 0 bases, with 12 bases left in between.

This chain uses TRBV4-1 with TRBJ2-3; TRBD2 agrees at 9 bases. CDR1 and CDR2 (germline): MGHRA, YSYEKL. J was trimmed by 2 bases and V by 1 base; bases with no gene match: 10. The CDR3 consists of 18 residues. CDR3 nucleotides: TGCGCCAGCAGCCAAGTATCTCGAGGACTAGCGTTCACAGATACGCAGTATTTT. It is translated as CASSQVSRGLAFTDTQYF.

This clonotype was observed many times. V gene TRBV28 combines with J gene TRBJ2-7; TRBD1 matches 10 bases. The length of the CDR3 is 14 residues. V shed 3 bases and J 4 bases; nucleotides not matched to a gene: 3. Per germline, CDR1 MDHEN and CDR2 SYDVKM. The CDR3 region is CASSFWDRGYEQYF. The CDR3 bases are TGTGCCAGCAGTTTTTGGGACAGGGGATACGAGCAGTACTTC.

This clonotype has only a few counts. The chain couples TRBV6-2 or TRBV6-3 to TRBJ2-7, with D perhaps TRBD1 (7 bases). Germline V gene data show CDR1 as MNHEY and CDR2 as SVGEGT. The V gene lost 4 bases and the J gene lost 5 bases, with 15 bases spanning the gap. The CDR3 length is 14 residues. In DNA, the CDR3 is TGTGCCAGCAGTTTCTCAGGGGGGCCGAACGAGCAGTACTTC. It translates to CASSFSGGPNEQYF.

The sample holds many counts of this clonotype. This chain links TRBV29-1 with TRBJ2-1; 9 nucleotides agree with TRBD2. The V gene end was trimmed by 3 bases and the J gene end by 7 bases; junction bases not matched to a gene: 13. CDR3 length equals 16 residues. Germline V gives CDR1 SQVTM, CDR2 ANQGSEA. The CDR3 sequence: CSVDAAPGLAPNEQFF. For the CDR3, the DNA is TGCAGCGTTGACGCAGCTCCGGGACTAGCTCCAAATGAGCAGTTCTTC.

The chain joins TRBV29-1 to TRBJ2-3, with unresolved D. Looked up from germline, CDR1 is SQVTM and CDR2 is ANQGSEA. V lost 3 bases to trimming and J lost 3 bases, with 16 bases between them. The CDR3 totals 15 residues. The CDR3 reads CSVDLHSLKTDTQYF. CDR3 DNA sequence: TGCAGCGTTGATCTACACAGCCTTAAAACAGATACGCAGTATTTT.

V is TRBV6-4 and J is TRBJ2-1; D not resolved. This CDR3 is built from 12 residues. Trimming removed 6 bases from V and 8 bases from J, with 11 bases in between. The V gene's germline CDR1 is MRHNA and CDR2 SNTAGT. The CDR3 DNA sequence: TGTGCCAGCAGAGGCCCGGGCGATGAGCAGTTCTTC. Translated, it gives CASRGPGDEQFF.